This TCR beta chain was sequenced for a study of cytomegalovirus exposure and HLA in healthy donors. Per the germline V gene, CDR1 is KGHSH and CDR2 is LQKENI. This CDR3 spans 15 amino acids. Trimming removed 2 bases from V and 7 bases from J; junction bases left unmatched: 5. The PCR ran on 60 Vbeta and 13 Jbeta primers. Measured with immunoSEQ multiplex PCR; TCRdb has only the in-frame clones, and not every one. The sample data list approximately 58,000 clones. The source material was PBMCs. The chain combines TRBV18 with TRBJ1-4, with 9 positions matching TRBD1. The source is a man aged 25-45 years in good health and CMV-seropositive. The chain's CDR3 is CASSPDRGRAEKLFF. CDR3 nucleotide sequence: TGTGCCAGCTCACCAGACAGGGGGAGGGCTGAAAAACTGTTTTTT.